This TCR beta chain was captured by sequencing in a study of T cells in Graves' hyperthyroidism and ophthalmopathy (dated by TCRdb to between 2019 and 2020). For the wider study: Peripheral blood samples were taken at the time of initial diagnosis, prior to any treatment. A discovery cohort of approximately 100 patients, 43 with Graves' ophthalmopathy and 55 to 60 with stable Graves' hyperthyroidism, was used to find distinguishing TCR V-J signatures. Prospective prediction of ophthalmopathy was tested in an independent validation cohort of 18 to 20 hyperthyroidism patients and some 17 patients who later progressed to ophthalmopathy. The 95 to 100 discovery patients were randomly split 7:3 into training and test sets. Thyroid tissue and blood T-cell repertoires from six or seven Graves' hyperthyroidism patients were also compared in the study. Once sampling was done, hyperthyroidism patients were given methimazole at a starting dose of 30 mg daily, whereas ophthalmopathy patients were given high-dose intravenous methylprednisolone. The paper reports TCR Vbeta CDR3 sequencing of 140 or so peripheral blood samples: approximately 43 ophthalmopathy, roughly 74 hyperthyroidism and roughly 17 progressor patients. Study-level results and caveats: Blood samples also contained most of the expanded thyroid clonotypes (frequency above 0.001), which suggests that blood repertoires may reflect thyroid immune responses. A 13 V-J signature model separated ophthalmopathy from stable hyperthyroidism, with roughly 88% sensitivity and about 81% specificity in cross-validation and 80%/75% in testing. No statistical method was used to fix the sample size in advance, and group allocation was not hidden from the investigators. In validation, the model predicted progression to ophthalmopathy with roughly 66% sensitivity and approximately 78% specificity, a median of roughly seven months before onset.

A remark on this clonotype: The clone's antigen remains unknown. Per-base quality was not reported, and no clone a single base away is much larger than it.

Hyperthyroidism patients were newly diagnosed, with disease duration under 2 months, and aged 18 to 65 years. The study excluded patients with uncontrolled infections, other autoimmune diseases, pregnancy or lactation. Diagnoses were based on clinical symptoms, serum thyroxine and TRAb, thyroid ultrasound and orbital computed tomography. Blood from progressor patients was collected at the time of first diagnosis with hyperthyroidism, before any ophthalmopathy symptoms had appeared. Ficoll-Paque density gradient centrifugation was used to isolate PBMCs from approximately 10 ml of fresh peripheral blood. Progressor patients were first diagnosed with Graves' hyperthyroidism and then developed ophthalmopathy during follow-up. Trizol reagent was used to extract total RNA, and RNA quality was then checked on an Agilent 2100 Bioanalyzer. The CDR3 holds 13 amino acids from the cysteine to the phenylalanine. Kept here is only the CDR3 DNA, which spans 39 bases and is read in frame from base 1. CDR1 SGHRS and CDR2 YFSETQ are derived from the germline V gene. The trim is 4 bases for V and 1 base for J, with a gap of 6 bases between the germline ends.

Amplification of TCR beta CDR3 regions was carried out from RNA transcripts. The first round of RT-PCR for the TCR CDR3 was performed with the HTBI primer set and the Qiagen OneStep RT-PCR kit. Libraries were constructed in a second round of multiplex PCR, after which size selection and purification were carried out. Sequencing of the libraries was done on an Illumina HiSeq2000 using paired-end 100 bp reads. As for the original processing: SOAPnuke was used to process the raw data, removing reads that contained adapters or uncalled bases, had a mean Phred below 15, or lacked an exact match to the constant primer or identifier. High-quality paired reads were merged with COPE v1.2.5, and unique nucleotide sequences were defined as clonotypes. MiTCR v1.1 was used to align the clonotypes against IMGT TRBV, TRBD and TRBJ reference segments. The analysis was restricted to V-J combinations with a frequency above 0.0001, which together covered 99% to 99.2% of the repertoires. The TCS score was defined as the ratio of F50 (clonal expansion) to E x V (chaos), calculated using BLOSUM62-based TCRdist between CDR3 peptides within each V-J. Welch's t-statistics and random forest reduced fewer than 600 V-J features to 13, which were used in a naive Bayes classifier (R e1071). The public reads were reanalyzed by TCRdb: fastp trimming at Q25, MiXCR alignment, in-frame beta chains only. Rows with a matching CDR3 protein are joined into one entry that keeps the most common DNA and genes. TCRdb, not the original authors, processed these V and J calls. For this sample the table gives some 600,000 distinct CDR3 sequences, of which 14% were detected only once. The ten largest clones take up roughly 5.5% of the sample.

This receptor was taken from a woman aged 30 to 39 with Graves' hyperthyroidism that later progressed to Graves' ophthalmopathy. The sequenced sample was blood. The rearrangement combines TRBV5-1 with TRBJ2-4; 6 matching bases give a weak D call of TRBD1. The CDR3 protein sequence reads: CASSDRAKNIQYF. At the DNA level, the sequence is TGCGCCAGCAGCGACAGGGCCAAAAACATTCAGTACTTC.